A single sample is the source of the 19 T cell receptor beta chains below, sequenced in a study of post-analysis software for immune sequencing data. Findings and caveats of the study: There were roughly 5 TRBV segments more frequent in patients than controls, and TRBV5-6, TRBV5-1 and TRBV20-1 were among them.

Libraries were made from TCR beta cDNA, and they carried unique molecular identifiers. TCRdb reprocessed the PCR reads with MiXCR, giving one entry per CDR3 protein. Among about 560,000 distinct CDR3 sequences, roughly two fifths were seen once, and the ten largest hold around 1.7%. Their antigen targets remain unknown. Material for sequencing was blood. Receptors originate from a girl aged 10 to 17 with multiple sclerosis.

This chain uses TRBV2 with TRBJ2-5, with 8 bases that match TRBD1. CDR1 and CDR2 from the germline V gene are SNHLY and FYNNEI. Trimming cost V 3 bases and J 5 bases; bases outside gene matches: 8. This CDR3 is 15 amino acids long. The CDR3 DNA reads as TGTGCCAGCAGTGAGGACGGCAGGGGGCCTGAGACCCAGTACTTC. It codes for CASSEDGRGPETQYF.

The sample holds a few counts of this clonotype. The J gene is TRBJ2-5, the V gene TRBV6-1; 8 bases fit TRBD2. Germline V gives CDR1 MNHNS, CDR2 SASEGT. This CDR3 contains 14 residues. The V segment lost 8 bases and the J segment 5 bases; nucleotides outside the gene matches: 10. The chain's CDR3 is CASLLAVIKETQYF. CDR3 DNA sequence: TGTGCCAGCCTACTAGCGGTGATAAAGGAGACCCAGTACTTC.

The rearrangement joins TRBV6-5 to TRBJ2-3, with D possibly matching TRBD2 (5 bases). The CDR3 consists of 14 residues. From germline, CDR1 is MNHEY and CDR2 SVGAGI. The ends were cut back, 8 bases at V and 0 bases at J, with 12 bases in the middle. The CDR3 here is CASRRGISTDTQYF. The DNA of the CDR3 is TGTGCCAGCCGCCGGGGAATTAGCACAGATACGCAGTATTTT.

The chain employs TRBV20-1 and TRBJ1-2; no clear D. V lost 3 bases, J lost 2 bases, and 7 bases lay in between. The germline gives CDR1 DFQATT, CDR2 SNEGSKA (reference sequence). This CDR3 comprises 12 residues. The CDR3 nucleotides read TGCAGTGCTAGGGGGAAAAACTATGGCTACACCTTC. Its protein product is CSARGKNYGYTF.

V and J are TRBV7-9 and TRBJ1-2; D perhaps matches TRBD1 (5 bases). Per the germline V gene, CDR1 is SEHNR and CDR2 is FQNEAQ (reference sequence). CDR3 length equals 14 residues. The V gene lost 4 bases and the J gene lost 6 bases, with 15 bases spanning the gap. The CDR3 DNA reads TGTGCCAGCAGCTGTGACCTCCCGGGGCATGGCTACACCTTC. This codes for CASSCDLPGHGYTF. The variable domain in full, with the rest retrieved from reference TRBV7-9 and TRBJ1-2, is DTGVSQNPRHKITKRGQNVTFRCDPISEHNRLYWYRQTLGQGPEFLTYFQNEAQLEKSRLLSDRFSAERPKGSFSTLEIQRTEQGDSAMYLCASSCDLPGHGYTFGSGTRLTVV.

This clonotype was recorded many times. This chain connects TRBV4-2 to TRBJ1-2, with 10 positions matching TRBD1. Germline-derived CDR1 and CDR2 are LGHNA and YNFKEQ. Losses at the gene ends were 4 bases for V and 2 bases for J; bases not matched to a gene: 4. The CDR3 consists of 15 residues. CDR3 sequence reads: CASSPRDRGNYGYTF. The CDR3 DNA sequence: TGTGCCAGCAGCCCCCGGGACAGGGGAAACTATGGCTACACCTTC.

The V and J genes are TRBV30 and TRBJ2-1; 10 bases are shared with TRBD1. The junction had 7 bases not matched to a gene; V was cut back by 4 bases and J by 7 bases. This CDR3 region has 14 residues. Germline V lookup: CDR1 GTSNPN, CDR2 SVGIG (reference sequence). For the CDR3, the DNA is TGTGCCTGGACGGGACAGGGGTTACGGAATGAGCAGTTCTTC. It encodes CAWTGQGLRNEQFF.

The chain has TRBV5-1 and TRBJ1-5; D is ambiguous. In germline, CDR1 is SGHRS, CDR2 YFSETQ. The V and J ends lost 0 bases and 6 bases respectively, with 10 bases between them. This CDR3 comprises 14 residues. The DNA of the CDR3 is TGCGCCAGCAGCTTGGATGGGGTAGGTCAGCCCCAGCATTTT. Translating gives CASSLDGVGQPQHF.

V and J are TRBV5-1 and TRBJ2-5; tentative D call: TRBD1 (6 bases). The germline V gene has CDR1 SGHRS and CDR2 YFSETQ. V was cut by 4 bases and J by 0 bases, with 19 bases left in between. The CDR3 totals 17 residues. The chain's CDR3 is CASSHSTGTKDQETQYF. CDR3 in DNA: TGCGCCAGCAGCCATTCAACAGGGACCAAAGACCAAGAGACCCAGTACTTC.

This clonotype was detected a few times. The J gene is TRBJ1-4, the V gene TRBV13, with unresolved D. Germline V lookup: CDR1 PRHDT, CDR2 FYEKMQ (reference sequence). The CDR3 totals 13 residues. V shed 5 bases and J shed 8 bases, with 12 bases lying between them. The CDR3 coding sequence is TGTGCCAGCAGCCGAAATACACGGGAAAAACTGTTTTTT. Amino acids: CASSRNTREKLFF.

Only a few counts were recorded for this clonotype. The chain recombines TRBV5-6 with TRBJ2-1, with TRBD1 matching over 9 bases. The ends lost 3 bases at V and 7 bases at J; junction bases unmatched: 11. CDR1 is SGHDT, CDR2 YYEEEE, per germline. The CDR3 sequence is 16 residues long. The CDR3 reads CASSSTGTGRSNEQFF. CDR3 nucleotides: TGTGCCAGCAGCTCTACCGGGACAGGGCGTTCTAATGAGCAGTTCTTC.

V usage is TRBV5-6 and J usage is TRBJ2-5; D unclear. In germline, CDR1 is SGHDT, CDR2 YYEEEE. Trimming left V 0 bases short and J 2 bases short, with 5 bases between. The CDR3 extends over 13 amino acids. CDR3 region: CASSLELQETQYF. The CDR3 DNA sequence: TGTGCCAGCAGCTTGGAACTACAAGAGACCCAGTACTTC.

The rearrangement links TRBV12-3 or TRBV12-4 to TRBJ1-2; tentatively, D is TRBD1 (6 bases). Trimming shortened V by 6 bases and J by 6 bases, and 20 bases separated the two germline ends. This CDR3 contains 15 residues. CDR3 nucleotides: TGTGCCAGCAGCATTTTAGAAGGGGGGGAGAATGGCTACACCTTC. Translated: CASSILEGGENGYTF.

This clonotype is a singleton in its sample. DNA of the CDR3: TGTGCCAGCAGCGCCGGGGGCGGGATCGTCAAAAACATTCAGTACTTC. Amino acid sequence: CASSAGGGIVKNIQYF. The rearrangement links TRBV12-3 or TRBV12-4 to TRBJ2-4; D is tentatively TRBD1 or TRBD2 (6 bases each). Trimming left V 6 bases short and J 3 bases short, with 18 bases between. This CDR3 comprises 16 residues.

This clonotype has only a few counts. The CDR3 nucleotides are TGCGCCAGCAGCCAAGATAGGGGGGGCACTAATAATTCACCCCTCCACTTT. It specifies CASSQDRGGTNNSPLHF. This sequence joins TRBV4-1 and TRBJ1-6, with a possible D match to TRBD1 (6 bases). CDR1 is MGHRA and CDR2 is YSYEKL in the germline V gene. V lost 0 bases and J 5 bases, leaving 14 bases between the germline ends. This CDR3 is built from 17 residues.

The chain is built from TRBV6-1 and TRBJ1-1, with TRBD1 matching over 8 bases. The trim removed 1 base at V and 2 bases at J, leaving 6 bases unmatched. The CDR3 consists of 16 residues. The germline gives CDR1 MNHNS, CDR2 SASEGT. The CDR3 protein is CASSEVLGQGNTEAFF. DNA for the CDR3: TGTGCCAGCAGTGAAGTACTTGGACAGGGCAACACTGAAGCTTTCTTT.

CDR3 DNA: TGCAGTGTTCATCCTCAGGGGGCCATAGAGACCCAGTACTTC. It is translated as CSVHPQGAIETQYF. The J gene is TRBJ2-5, the V gene TRBV20-1; TRBD1 aligns across 8 bases. The germline gives CDR1 DFQATT, CDR2 SNEGSKA (reference sequence). J gave up 4 bases and V 7 bases, and 11 bases lay outside the gene matches. The CDR3 has 14 residues.

The rearrangement joins TRBV20-1 to TRBJ2-1; TRBD2 matches at 7 bases. The CDR3 spans 16 residues. J lost 0 bases, V lost 5 bases, and 10 bases had no gene match. The V gene's germline CDR1 is DFQATT and CDR2 SNEGSKA (reference sequence). CDR3 amino acids: CSAGHSGYSSYNEQFF. CDR3 DNA sequence: TGCAGTGCTGGACATAGCGGGTATAGCTCCTACAATGAGCAGTTCTTC.

The rearrangement links TRBV11-2 to TRBJ2-6, with a possible D match to TRBD2 (5 bases). The CDR3 consists of 17 residues. Germline V lookup: CDR1 SGHAT, CDR2 FQNNGV. V dropped 0 bases and J dropped 2 bases, with 11 bases sitting between them. Here the CDR3 reads CASSLDPSGTGANVLTF. The CDR3 region has the DNA TGTGCCAGCAGCTTAGATCCGTCCGGGACTGGGGCCAACGTCCTGACTTTC.